One and the same sample provided the 18 T cell receptor beta chains below, sequenced in a study of TIL therapy for anti-PD-1-resistant metastatic lung cancer. Sequencing used immunoSEQ v3. Only in-frame clones appear in the TCRdb table, and some are missing; sequencing was by immunoSEQ multiplex PCR. This sample has more than 20,000 clones, with approximately 57% found just once. This sample's time point: pre-treatment sample, taken before nivolumab and TIL therapy. Pleural nodules or supraclavicular lymph nodes made up most of the excised metastases sampled. The material sequenced was tumor tissue, taken at baseline. These receptors originate from a woman aged 30 to 85 with non-small cell lung cancer.

This clone was counted a few times. CDR3 DNA: TGTGCCAGCAGCTTAGCGGGAGGTGGCGAGCAGTACTTC. Residues: CASSLAGGGEQYF. The J gene is TRBJ2-7, the V gene TRBV7-2, with D maybe TRBD2 (6 bases). Germline CDR1 SGHTA, CDR2 FQGNSA. This CDR3 spans 13 amino acids. Trimming took 0 bases from V and 6 from J, leaving 9 bases between them. The whole variable domain, filled in from reference TRBV7-2 and TRBJ2-7, reads GAGVSQSPSNKVTEKGKDVELRCDPISGHTALYWYRQSLGQGLEFLIYFQGNSAPDKSGLPSDRFSAERTGGSVSTLTIQRTQQEDSAVYLCASSLAGGGEQYFGPGTRLTVT.

The J gene is TRBJ2-2, the V gene TRBV27; D remains unclear. The CDR3 spans 12 residues. V dropped 0 bases and J dropped 7 bases, with 3 bases sitting between them. Looked up from germline, CDR1 is MNHEY and CDR2 is SMNVEV (reference sequence). The CDR3 nucleotides are TGTGCCAGCAGTTTATCGGACGGGGAGCTGTTTTTT. Amino acid sequence: CASSLSDGELFF.

The J gene is TRBJ1-5, the V gene TRBV30; D remains unclear. The CDR3 runs to 13 residues. The germline gives CDR1 GTSNPN, CDR2 SVGIG (reference sequence). Trimming took off 2 bases at V and 3 bases at J, with 8 bases between the two ends. The CDR3 protein is CAWSSQNNQPQHF. The CDR3 nucleotides read TGTGCCTGGAGTTCACAGAACAATCAGCCCCAGCATTTT. Full variable domain (missing parts from reference TRBV30 and TRBJ1-5): SQTIHQWPATLVQPVGSPLSLECTVEGTSNPNLYWYRQAAGRGLQLLFYSVGIGQISSEVPQNLSASRPQDRQFILSSKKLLLSDSGFYLCAWSSQNNQPQHFGDGTRLSIL.

The chain joins TRBV5-1 to TRBJ2-7, with 10 bases that match TRBD2. V dropped 0 bases and J dropped 5; count of bases not matched to a gene: 11. The CDR3 is 17 residues long. CDR1 is SGHRS and CDR2 is YFSETQ in the germline V gene. CDR3 nucleotide sequence: TGCGCCAGCAGCTTGGGGGTTGGTAGCGGGAGGTCCCACGAGCAGTACTTC. Translated: CASSLGVGSGRSHEQYF. The entire variable domain, with the rest obtained from reference TRBV5-1 and TRBJ2-7, is as follows: KAGVTQTPRYLIKTRGQQVTLSCSPISGHRSVSWYQQTPGQGLQFLFEYFSETQRNKGNFPGRFSGRQFSNSRSEMNVSTLELGDSALYLCASSLGVGSGRSHEQYFGPGTRLTVT.

The chain is built from TRBV10-1 and TRBJ2-1; D is uncertain. The CDR3 has 14 residues. V was shortened by 4 bases and J by 2 bases, with 9 bases between the two germline ends. In germline, CDR1 is WNHNN, CDR2 SYGVQD (reference sequence). In DNA form, the CDR3 reads TGCGCCAGCAGTGCGTCACCAGCCTACAATGAGCAGTTCTTC. Amino acid sequence: CASSASPAYNEQFF.

This clone turned up a few times. The chain uses TRBV7-8 and TRBJ2-7; unclear D gene. The V gene's germline CDR1 is SGHVS and CDR2 FQNEAQ. This CDR3 has 12 residues. Trimming took 3 bases from V and 4 from J, leaving 7 bases between them. This CDR3 reads CASSLDAYEQYF. The CDR3 DNA is TGTGCCAGCAGCTTGGACGCTTACGAGCAGTACTTC.

The chain uses TRBV4-1 and TRBJ2-7; TRBD2 matches at 9 bases. This CDR3 contains 15 residues. With V trimmed by 0 bases and J by 6 bases, 6 bases remained unmatched. Germline V gene data show CDR1 as MGHRA and CDR2 as YSYEKL. CDR3 bases: TGCGCCAGCAGCCAAGATAGGGTAGCGGGAGCCGAGCAGTACTTC. This encodes CASSQDRVAGAEQYF.

This clone was picked up a small number of times. This chain uses TRBV7-2 with TRBJ1-4; D not resolved. Germline CDR1 reads SGHTA; CDR2 reads FQGNSA. Trimming stripped 5 bases from V and 7 bases from J, with 11 bases between. The CDR3 consists of 13 residues. The CDR3 spells CASSPRRTEKLFF. The CDR3 DNA is TGTGCCAGCAGCCCTAGGCGAACTGAAAAACTGTTTTTT.

This clone was counted between two and nine times. CDR3 in DNA: TGTGCCAGCAGTCCCACACCTAACCAGCCCCAGCATTTT. It codes for CASSPTPNQPQHF. The chain is built from TRBV28 and TRBJ1-5; D gene ambiguous. The V gene lost 5 bases and the J gene lost 7 bases, with 12 bases spanning the gap. CDR1 is MDHEN, CDR2 SYDVKM, per germline. The CDR3 extends over 13 amino acids. Full variable domain (rest looked up from reference TRBV28 and TRBJ1-5): DVKVTQSSRYLVKRTGEKVFLECVQDMDHENMFWYRQDPGLGLRLIYFSYDVKMKEKGDIPEGYSVSREKKERFSLILESASTNQTSMYLCASSPTPNQPQHFGDGTRLSIL.

This clone was observed once. The chain employs TRBV7-6 and TRBJ1-2; D may be TRBD1 (6 bases). From germline, CDR1 is SGHVS and CDR2 FNYEAQ. The V end was cut by 1 base, the J end by 8 bases, with 17 bases between. The CDR3 spans 15 residues. CDR3 DNA sequence: TGTGCCAGCAGCTTAGAAGGGGGGCTCCCTATCGGCTACACCTTC. Encoded protein: CASSLEGGLPIGYTF.

Turning to this clone: One end of the junction is discordant with germline, which a read error may explain. This CDR3 is also generated by other DNA sequences in the sample. This chain joins TRBV6-4 and TRBJ2-6; D is perhaps TRBD2 (5 bases). The germline V gene encodes CDR1 MRHNA and CDR2 SNTAGT. The CDR3 sequence is 14 residues long. CDR3 sequence (DNA): TGTGCCAGCAGGGACTCCTCTGGGGCCAACGTCCTGACTTTC. Its protein product is CASRDSSGANVLTF.

This clone is medium-sized within its sample. The chain employs TRBV7-6 and TRBJ2-7, with 8 bases lining up with TRBD2. The CDR3 totals 13 residues. Germline CDR1 SGHVS, CDR2 FNYEAQ. With 8 bases clipped from V and 6 bases from J, the junction kept 9 bases outside the gene matches. The CDR3 region has the DNA TGTGCCAGCGTGTCAAGCGGGAGATTCGAGCAGTACTTC. Translated, it gives CASVSSGRFEQYF.

This chain joins TRBV5-4 and TRBJ1-2; the match to TRBD1 covers 9 bases. V gave up 4 bases and J gave up 1 base; unmatched junction bases: 2. There are 14 residues in the CDR3. Looked up from germline, CDR1 is SGHNT and CDR2 is YYREEE (reference sequence). Written as DNA, the CDR3 is TGTGCCAGCAGCCCGGGACAGGGTAACTATGGCTACACCTTC. Its translation: CASSPGQGNYGYTF.

The rearrangement joins TRBV5-5 to TRBJ1-3, with unresolved D. V shed 1 base and J shed 1 base, with 12 bases lying between them. Germline V gene lookup returns CDR1 SGHKS and CDR2 YYEKEE (reference sequence). The CDR3 is 16 residues long. This CDR3 is CASSLTPLTSGNTIYF. CDR3 sequence (DNA): TGTGCCAGCAGCTTGACCCCTCTTACTTCTGGAAACACCATATATTTT.

The chain is built from TRBV7-7 and TRBJ1-2; 8 bases align to TRBD1. CDR3 length: 13 amino acids. V lost 5 bases to trimming and J lost 4 bases; unmatched junction nucleotides: 3. The germline CDR1 and CDR2 sequences are SSHAT and FNYEAQ (reference sequence). CDR3 in DNA: TGTGCCAGCAGCCCCGGGACAGGCTATGGCTACACCTTC. Protein: CASSPGTGYGYTF.

The chain combines TRBV6-6 with TRBJ1-2; TRBD1 is a possible D gene (5 bases). The CDR3 has 14 residues. Germline loops: CDR1 MNHNY, CDR2 SVGAGI (reference sequence). V dropped 3 bases and J dropped 6 bases, with 14 bases sitting between them. Here the CDR3 reads CASSYGQGGNGYTF. For the CDR3, the DNA is TGTGCCAGCAGTTATGGGCAGGGTGGGAATGGCTACACCTTC.

This clone was picked up a small number of times. The chain is built from TRBV4-1 and TRBJ2-7, with D tentatively TRBD1 or TRBD2 (6 bases each). V was cut by 5 bases and J by 3 bases, with 26 bases left in between. This CDR3 is 18 amino acids long. Looked up from germline, CDR1 is MGHRA and CDR2 is YSYEKL. CDR3 loop: CASSARTTGTPGDYEQYF. CDR3 DNA sequence: TGCGCCAGCAGCGCACGAACCACCGGGACACCGGGGGACTACGAGCAGTACTTC.

This clone was found a few times. J is TRBJ2-7 and V is TRBV19; D ambiguous. V was trimmed by 5 bases and J by 0 bases, leaving 8 bases between them. CDR3 length: 13 amino acids. Germline lookup yields CDR1 LNHDA and CDR2 SQIVND (reference sequence). CDR3 protein: CASSWTDSYEQYF. CDR3 in DNA: TGTGCCAGTAGTTGGACGGACTCCTACGAGCAGTACTTC.